This TCR beta chain is drawn from a study of blood T cells in healthy people across ages. The germline CDR1 and CDR2 sequences are ENHRY and SYGVKD. The CDR3 contains 12 residues. Primed by a sample-barcoded 5' primer and a J-beta primer mix, a second PCR proceeded for 7 to 11 cycles. A 12-random-nucleotide template-switch adaptor tagged each cDNA molecule. TCRdb redid the calling of the 5' RACE reads with MiXCR, one entry per CDR3 protein. The table includes about 800,000 distinct CDR3 sequences, about 25% detected once. PBMCs, at least 7 million per sample, were isolated. These sequences were also reported in another study, on T cells of mothers and their children.

Sequenced material: blood. The rearrangement uses TRBV10-3 and TRBJ2-5; D is perhaps TRBD1 or TRBD2 (5 bases each). The DNA end favors TRBJ2-1, so the J call may be wrong. This clonotype was obtained from a boy aged 10-17 years in good health. The CDR3 coding sequence is TGTGCCATCAGTGGGGGGTCCCCTGAGCAGTTCTTC. Translation: CAISGGSPEQFF.